The 32 T cell receptor beta chains below all came from one sample that was sequenced in a study of human T cells and chemical hapten exposure (dated by TCRdb to the early 2020s). Library preparation was by RACE. The data were produced on a NextSeq 500. The public reads were quality trimmed at Q25 with fastp and then assembled into clones with MiXCR by TCRdb, keeping productive beta chains. Rows are combined by CDR3 protein, so each entry shows the most common genes and DNA. The sample table contains around 340,000 distinct CDR3 sequences; only one count was recorded for around 7% of them. Approximately 8.9% of the sample comes from the top ten. Explained via the paper, the time point label denotes: patch test 1, 2 weeks after DPC sensitization. Sample treatment or condition, as interpreted from the label and publication: therapeutic diphenylcyclopropenone sensitization with weekly scalp DPC. Sequencing was performed on whole blood, taken in connection with sensitization to the hapten diphenylcyclopropenone (DPC). The receptor set was obtained from a woman between 18 and 29 years old with alopecia areata. Some clones in this sample may be carry-over from other donors' samples.

This clonotype was seen many times. This chain connects TRBV7-3 to TRBJ1-2, with a tentative D call TRBD1 (6 bases). Trimming removed 4 bases from V and 4 bases from J, with 16 bases in between. The CDR3 length is 15 residues. The germline V gene has CDR1 SGHTA and CDR2 FQGTGA. CDR3 in amino acids: CASSSNPGTPYGYTF. The CDR3 coding sequence is TGTGCCAGCAGCTCCAACCCCGGGACACCCTATGGCTACACCTTC.

This clonotype was counted only a few times. The chain employs TRBV3-1 and TRBJ2-5; D unclear. Germline V gene sequence: CDR1 LGHDT, CDR2 YNNKEL (reference sequence). V lost 0 bases to trimming and J lost 5 bases, with 16 bases between them. The CDR3 is 16 residues long. The CDR3 bases are TGTGCCAGCAGCCAAGATGTAGTAGTCGCCCTTGAGACCCAGTACTTC. This sequence encodes CASSQDVVVALETQYF.

This clonotype was seen many times. The V call is TRBV2, the J call TRBJ1-5; 10 bases are shared with TRBD1. The V segment lost 4 bases and the J segment 2 bases; nucleotides outside the gene matches: 11. The CDR3 is 18 amino acids. CDR1 and CDR2 from the germline V gene are SNHLY and FYNNEI. The CDR3 nucleotides read TGTGCCAGCAGTGGAGGCGGACAGGGGGGCGGCGGCAATCAGCCCCAGCATTTT. This translates into CASSGGGQGGGGNQPQHF.

This sequence joins TRBV4-3 and TRBJ1-2, with a possible D match to TRBD1 (6 bases). CDR1 is LGHNA and CDR2 is YSLEER in the germline V gene. Trimming pared 2 bases from V and 0 bases from J, leaving 19 bases between. CDR3 length equals 18 residues. The CDR3 loop is CASSQLPREGVPNYGYTF. The CDR3 DNA is TGCGCCAGCAGCCAACTCCCGAGAGAGGGGGTCCCTAACTATGGCTACACCTTC.

This clonotype occurred many times. The V call is TRBV12-3 or TRBV12-4, the J call TRBJ1-2, with TRBD1 as a possible D gene (6 bases). Between the trimmed V and J ends, which lost 4 bases and 4 bases, there was a span of 10 bases. CDR3 length: 13 residues. This CDR3 is CASSSGGSYGYTF. CDR3 nucleotide sequence: TGTGCCAGCAGTTCCGGGGGCTCCTATGGCTACACCTTC.

This clonotype was observed many times. This chain uses TRBV7-3 with TRBJ1-1; no clear D gene. The CDR3 extends over 17 amino acids. Deletions cut 5 bases from V and 1 base from J, with 20 bases between. From germline, CDR1 is SGHTA and CDR2 FQGTGA. The CDR3, as DNA: TGTGCCAGCAGCCTAAGGCGAAGATCGTCGCAGAACACTGAAGCTTTCTTT. Protein sequence: CASSLRRRSSQNTEAFF.

This clonotype was counted only a few times. The V call is TRBV13, the J call TRBJ1-1; weak D call: TRBD1 (5 bases). Germline assignment: CDR1 PRHDT and CDR2 FYEKMQ (reference sequence). This CDR3 is 15 amino acids long. The ends were cut back, 4 bases at V and 8 bases at J, with 20 bases in the middle. The CDR3 loop reads CASSYRPPGPGEAFF. In DNA, the CDR3 is TGTGCCAGCAGCTACCGCCCACCAGGGCCCGGGGAAGCTTTCTTT.

This clonotype was counted at least ten times. The chain carries TRBV4-2 and TRBJ2-5, with D possibly matching TRBD1 (6 bases). The V gene's germline CDR1 is LGHNA and CDR2 YNFKEQ. Trimming shortened V by 2 bases and J by 0 bases, and 13 bases separated the two germline ends. This CDR3 is 16 amino acids long. CDR3 in DNA: TGTGCCAGCAGCCAATCAACCCAGGGGCACCAAGAGACCCAGTACTTC. Translation: CASSQSTQGHQETQYF.

The chain is built from TRBV6-6 and TRBJ1-2; TRBD1 agrees at 7 bases. Germline-derived CDR1 and CDR2 are MNHNY and SVGAGI (reference sequence). V lost 5 bases and J lost 6; bases outside the gene matches: 9. The CDR3 covers 14 residues. The CDR3 nucleotides are TGTGCCAGCAGTGAAATACAGGGGCAGAATGGCTACACCTTC. Translating gives CASSEIQGQNGYTF.

This rearrangement joins TRBV11-1 to TRBJ2-1; D possibly corresponds to TRBD1 (6 bases). The CDR3 extends over 17 amino acids. Between the trimmed V and J ends, which lost 5 bases and 5 bases, there was a span of 22 bases. Germline CDR1 and CDR2: SGHAT and FQDESV (reference sequence). The chain's CDR3 is CASSNDEGDMGHNEQFF. Written as DNA, the CDR3 is TGTGCCAGCAGCAACGACGAGGGGGACATGGGACACAATGAGCAGTTCTTC.

This clonotype has just a few counts. The V call is TRBV27, the J call TRBJ1-1; D ambiguous. CDR1 is MNHEY, CDR2 SMNVEV, per germline (reference sequence). Trimming removed 0 bases from V and 2 bases from J, with 7 bases in between. The CDR3 totals 14 residues. As DNA, the CDR3 is TGTGCCAGCAGTTTATCGACCAGAAACACTGAAGCTTTCTTT. Its protein is CASSLSTRNTEAFF.

The V call is TRBV7-9, the J call TRBJ1-5, with D possibly being TRBD1 (6 bases). Germline CDR1 is SEHNR and CDR2 is FQNEAQ (reference sequence). V was pared by 6 bases and J by 2 bases, with 20 bases between. This CDR3 comprises 17 residues. The CDR3 DNA sequence: TGTGCCAGCAGTCCAACCAGGGGACCGGAGGGCAATCAGCCCCAGCATTTT. As protein: CASSPTRGPEGNQPQHF.

This clonotype has a count of ten or more. This sequence joins TRBV18 and TRBJ2-3, with unresolved D. Trimming took 3 bases from V and 2 from J, leaving 6 bases between them. Germline V lookup: CDR1 KGHSH, CDR2 LQKENI. This CDR3 comprises 13 residues. The CDR3 region has the DNA TGTGCCAGCTCACCTGGGTACACAGATACGCAGTATTTT. Its protein product is CASSPGYTDTQYF.

This clonotype was picked up many times. V and J are TRBV29-1 and TRBJ2-3; D is ambiguous. From germline, CDR1 is SQVTM and CDR2 ANQGSEA. Deletions cut 2 bases from V and 0 bases from J, with 9 bases between. CDR3 length equals 14 residues. CDR3 in DNA: TGCAGCGTTGAAATTACAGTTAGCACAGATACGCAGTATTTT. It encodes CSVEITVSTDTQYF.

The chain has TRBV20-1 and TRBJ2-7; 9 positions agree with TRBD2. Germline CDR1 and CDR2: DFQATT and SNEGSKA (reference sequence). The CDR3 consists of 15 residues. J was trimmed by 0 bases and V by 3 bases; bases with no gene match: 6. The CDR3 loop is CSASVSGGNSYEQYF. The CDR3 coding sequence is TGCAGTGCTAGTGTCAGCGGGGGGAACTCCTACGAGCAGTACTTC.

The chain links TRBV5-1 to TRBJ2-3; D is undetermined. This CDR3 spans 15 amino acids. CDR1 and CDR2 from the germline V gene are SGHRS and YFSETQ. Trimming stripped 0 bases from V and 5 bases from J, with 13 bases between. The CDR3 loop reads CASSLAASTRDTQYF. DNA for the CDR3: TGCGCCAGCAGCTTGGCGGCCAGCACCCGAGATACGCAGTATTTT.

This clonotype came up many times. The chain uses TRBV18 and TRBJ2-3; D unclear. V lost 5 bases to trimming and J lost 7 bases, with 7 bases between them. The CDR3 has 11 residues. Germline CDR1 is KGHSH and CDR2 is LQKENI. This CDR3 is CASSTENTQYF. The CDR3, as DNA: TGTGCCAGCTCAACAGAGAATACGCAGTATTTT.

This clonotype appeared a few times. The V and J genes are TRBV20-1 and TRBJ2-5; TRBD1 agrees at 9 bases. Germline lookup yields CDR1 DFQATT and CDR2 SNEGSKA (reference sequence). V gave up 3 bases and J gave up 4 bases; unmatched junction bases: 9. The CDR3 is made up of 15 amino acids. CDR3 nucleotides: TGCAGTGCTAGGGGGACAGGGAGGGAGATAGAGACCCAGTACTTC. It translates to CSARGTGREIETQYF.

At least ten counts were recorded for this clonotype. This chain connects TRBV15 to TRBJ2-7; D assignment may be TRBD1 or TRBD2 (5 bases each). Germline values: CDR1 LNHNV, CDR2 YYDKDF (reference sequence). V lost 0 bases and J 6 bases, leaving 9 bases between the germline ends. CDR3 length: 13 residues. The CDR3 reads CATSRDHGTEQYF. CDR3 DNA sequence: TGTGCCACCAGCAGAGATCATGGGACCGAGCAGTACTTC.

CDR3 sequence (DNA): TGTGCCAGCACCTCCGGGACTACGGCGAGCAATGAGCAGTTCTTC. As protein: CASTSGTTASNEQFF. This chain connects TRBV6-2 or TRBV6-3 to TRBJ2-1; 7 bases match TRBD2. J was trimmed by 6 bases and V by 7 bases; bases with no gene match: 12. In germline, CDR1 is MNHEY, CDR2 SVGEGT. The CDR3 is made up of 15 amino acids.

This clonotype was detected many times. The rearrangement uses TRBV28 and TRBJ2-3; perhaps D is TRBD1 or TRBD2 (5 bases each). Germline CDR1 MDHEN, CDR2 SYDVKM. The CDR3 is 15 residues long. Trimming took 2 bases from V and 4 from J, leaving 13 bases between them. In nucleotides, the CDR3 is TGTGCCAGCAGTTTAGGATCCGGGGCCCCAGATACGCAGTATTTT. Translation: CASSLGSGAPDTQYF.

This clonotype appeared many times. The chain has TRBV6-2 or TRBV6-3 and TRBJ2-6; no firm D call. Germline lookup yields CDR1 MNHEY and CDR2 SVGEGT. The CDR3 consists of 15 residues. V was cut by 6 bases and J by 0 bases, with 9 bases left in between. The CDR3: CASRDGSSGANVLTF. The CDR3 DNA is TGTGCCAGCAGGGATGGGTCCTCTGGGGCCAACGTCCTGACTTTC.

This clonotype was seen ten or more times. The chain combines TRBV14 with TRBJ2-7, with D maybe TRBD1 (5 bases). The germline V gene encodes CDR1 SGHDN and CDR2 FVKESK. This CDR3 comprises 13 residues. Trimming removed 4 bases from V and 3 bases from J, with 10 bases in between. CDR3 sequence reads: CASSPQGNYEQYF. The CDR3 DNA sequence: TGTGCCAGCAGCCCTCAGGGAAACTACGAGCAGTACTTC. The whole variable domain, filled in from reference TRBV14 and TRBJ2-7, reads EAGVTQFPSHSVIEKGQTVTLRCDPISGHDNLYWYRRVMGKEIKFLLHFVKESKQDESGMPNNRFLAERTGGTYSTLKVQPAELEDSGVYFCASSPQGNYEQYFGPGTRLTVT.

In this sample, this clonotype turned up many times. The rearrangement links TRBV24-1 to TRBJ2-3, with 8 nucleotides matching TRBD1. Trimming at V came to 6 bases and at J to 8 bases, leaving 9 bases not matched to a gene. The CDR3 runs 14 residues. Germline V CDR1 and CDR2: KGHDR, SFDVKD. The CDR3 region is CATSKDRESATQYF. The CDR3 nucleotides read TGTGCCACCAGTAAGGACAGGGAGTCGGCTACGCAGTATTTT.

This clonotype was recorded many times. This chain uses TRBV7-3 with TRBJ2-2; no firm D call. The V and J ends lost 5 bases and 0 bases respectively, with 10 bases between them. Per the germline V gene, CDR1 is SGHTA and CDR2 is FQGTGA. This CDR3 is built from 15 residues. The CDR3 spells CASSTTGPNTGELFF. The CDR3 DNA sequence: TGTGCCAGCAGCACCACCGGCCCGAACACCGGGGAGCTGTTTTTT. Complete variable domain (other parts from reference TRBV7-3 and TRBJ2-2): GAGVSQTPSNKVTEKGKYVELRCDPISGHTALYWYRQSLGQGPEFLIYFQGTGAADDSGLPNDRFFAVRPEGSVSTLKIQRTERGDSAVYLCASSTTGPNTGELFFGEGSRLTVL.

This clonotype occurred a few times. The rearrangement links TRBV7-2 to TRBJ1-4; a weak D match, TRBD1 (6 bases). CDR1 and CDR2 from the germline V gene are SGHTA and FQGNSA. V lost 6 bases to trimming and J lost 11 bases, with 13 bases between them. CDR3 length equals 12 residues. The CDR3, as DNA: TGTGCCAGCAGGACCGACAGGTCGAAACTGTTTTTT. Translation: CASRTDRSKLFF.

This clonotype came up a few times. J is TRBJ1-2 and V is TRBV7-9, with D unresolved. Germline V gives CDR1 SEHNR, CDR2 FQNEAQ (reference sequence). The CDR3 runs to 13 residues. Trimming shortened V by 6 bases and J by 6 bases, and 14 bases separated the two germline ends. CDR3 sequence: CASSYPDGNGYTF. The CDR3 DNA is TGTGCCAGCAGTTATCCTGATGGAAATGGCTACACCTTC. The whole variable domain, filled in from reference TRBV7-9 and TRBJ1-2, reads DTGVSQNPRHKITKRGQNVTFRCDPISEHNRLYWYRQTLGQGPEFLTYFQNEAQLEKSRLLSDRFSAERPKGSFSTLEIQRTEQGDSAMYLCASSYPDGNGYTFGSGTRLTVV.

This clonotype was recorded at least ten times. This chain joins TRBV28 and TRBJ2-1; 7 bases are a match to TRBD1. The CDR3 is 16 amino acids. With 6 bases clipped from V and 0 bases from J, the junction kept 8 bases outside the gene matches. Germline CDR1 is MDHEN and CDR2 is SYDVKM. CDR3 protein: CASSFSTGSSYNEQFF. Here the CDR3 DNA reads TGTGCCAGCAGCTTTTCGACAGGGAGCTCCTACAATGAGCAGTTCTTC.

This clonotype has a handful of counts. The chain employs TRBV14 and TRBJ2-3; D is perhaps TRBD1 or TRBD2 (6 bases each). Germline-derived CDR1 and CDR2 are SGHDN and FVKESK. V dropped 1 base and J dropped 5 bases, with 16 bases sitting between them. The CDR3 runs to 16 residues. The CDR3 is CASSQVLPGALDTQYF. The DNA of the CDR3 is TGTGCCAGCAGCCAAGTCCTACCGGGGGCGTTAGATACGCAGTATTTT.

This clonotype was observed a handful of times. CDR3 sequence (DNA): TGTGCCACCAGCAGGATGACTGTGCAGCCCCAGCATTTT. Its translation: CATSRMTVQPQHF. The chain recombines TRBV15 with TRBJ1-5; D is ambiguous. Trimming shortened V by 3 bases and J by 7 bases, and 10 bases separated the two germline ends. This CDR3 has 13 amino acids. From germline, CDR1 is LNHNV and CDR2 YYDKDF (reference sequence).

The chain employs TRBV6-2 or TRBV6-3 and TRBJ2-2; D perhaps matches TRBD2 (5 bases). The CDR3 runs 14 residues. Germline V lookup: CDR1 MNHEY, CDR2 SVGEGT. V was cut by 1 base and J by 4 bases, with 7 bases left in between. The CDR3 sequence: CASSYYTSTGELFF. The CDR3, as DNA: TGTGCCAGCAGTTACTATACTAGCACCGGGGAGCTGTTTTTT.

This clonotype came up a few times. CDR3 amino acids: CASSPLQGNSPLHF. The CDR3 nucleotides are TGTGCCAGCAGCCCTCTTCAGGGAAATTCACCCCTCCACTTT. The genes are TRBV6-5 and TRBJ1-6; maybe TRBD1 (5 bases). The CDR3 is 14 residues long. Trimming stripped 6 bases from V and 7 bases from J, with 13 bases between. CDR1 is MNHEY, CDR2 SVGAGI, per germline.